One and the same sample provided the 27 T cell receptor beta chains below, sequenced in a study of blood T cell repertoires in COVID-19. Here immunoSEQ multiplex PCR was the method, and the copy in TCRdb shows in-frame clones only, minus some. The sample shows over 70,000 clones, around 87% of them seen only once. What was sequenced was peripheral blood. These receptor sequences come from a human donor in a cohort sampled during active COVID-19.

The V gene is TRBV28, the J gene TRBJ1-6; D remains unclear. The CDR3 has 14 residues. Per germline, CDR1 MDHEN and CDR2 SYDVKM. V gave up 3 bases and J gave up 7 bases, with 10 bases separating them. The CDR3 sequence: CASSFEGGNSPLHF. The DNA of the CDR3 is TGTGCCAGCAGTTTTGAGGGCGGGAATTCACCCCTCCACTTT.

V is TRBV3-1 (or the pseudogene TRBV3-2) and J is TRBJ2-1, with 8 positions matching TRBD2. The CDR3 extends over 19 amino acids. CDR1 and CDR2 from the germline V gene are LGHDT and YNNKEL (reference sequence). V lost 4 bases and J lost 6; bases outside the gene matches: 20. CDR3 sequence (DNA): TGTGCCAGCAGCCCTCCTGAGAGGGGGATAATAGCGGGGTTCAATGAGCAGTTCTTC. Its protein product is CASSPPERGIIAGFNEQFF.

The rearrangement uses TRBV5-1 and TRBJ1-1; TRBD1 aligns across 8 bases. J gave up 2 bases and V 3 bases, and 3 bases lay outside the gene matches. Germline CDR1 is SGHRS and CDR2 is YFSETQ. The CDR3 has 14 residues. The CDR3 DNA sequence: TGCGCCAGCAGCTCCGACAGGGGAAACACTGAAGCTTTCTTT. Translation gives CASSSDRGNTEAFF.

This clone has only one observation. The chain employs TRBV19 and TRBJ2-2; a weak D match, TRBD1 (6 bases). In germline, CDR1 is LNHDA, CDR2 SQIVND (reference sequence). V lost 5 bases, J lost 2 bases, and 18 bases lay in between. This CDR3 is 17 amino acids long. The CDR3 reads CASSSTQGMFNTGELFF. CDR3 DNA: TGTGCCAGTAGTTCGACACAGGGAATGTTTAACACCGGGGAGCTGTTTTTT.

The genes are TRBV7-3 and TRBJ2-2, with 7 bases that match TRBD2. With V trimmed by 5 bases and J by 6 bases, 9 bases remained unmatched. CDR1 SGHTA and CDR2 FQGTGA come from the germline V gene. This CDR3 is built from 15 residues. This CDR3 is CASSPTGGTPGELFF. The CDR3 region has the DNA TGTGCCAGCAGCCCAACCGGGGGGACCCCCGGGGAGCTGTTTTTT.

The chain couples TRBV27 to TRBJ1-1; D is possibly TRBD1 (5 bases). The CDR3 runs to 15 residues. Germline V gives CDR1 MNHEY, CDR2 SMNVEV (reference sequence). Trimming removed 0 bases from V and 1 base from J, with 9 bases in between. The CDR3 spells CASSLSGEGNTEAFF. CDR3 bases: TGTGCCAGCAGTTTATCAGGGGAAGGGAACACTGAAGCTTTCTTT.

The chain couples TRBV18 to TRBJ2-1, with D hard to call. V lost 3 bases and J 6 bases, leaving 12 bases between the germline ends. CDR1 is KGHSH, CDR2 LQKENI, per germline. This CDR3 has 14 residues. Here the CDR3 reads CASSPLVSSNEQFF. The CDR3 DNA reads as TGTGCCAGCTCACCGTTGGTGTCTAGCAATGAGCAGTTCTTC.

The sample holds one count of this clone. The gene calls are TRBV9 and TRBJ2-3; D gene unclear. The CDR3 loop spans 16 amino acids. Per germline, CDR1 SGDLS and CDR2 YYNGEE. The ends were cut back, 0 bases at V and 2 bases at J, with 13 bases in the middle. The CDR3 bases are TGTGCCAGCAGCGTAGGGTACAGTTCGCTCACAGATACGCAGTATTTT. Translating gives CASSVGYSSLTDTQYF.

J is TRBJ2-2 and V is TRBV5-1; D may be TRBD2 (6 bases). Germline values: CDR1 SGHRS, CDR2 YFSETQ. The V end lost 3 bases, the J end lost 1 base, and 10 bases lay between the germline ends. CDR3 length equals 15 residues. This CDR3 reads CASSWGLQNTGELFF. The CDR3 DNA reads as TGCGCCAGCAGCTGGGGACTCCAGAACACCGGGGAGCTGTTTTTT.

This clone was found once. The J gene is TRBJ2-5, the V gene TRBV28; TRBD2 matches 11 bases. The CDR3 is 15 amino acids. Germline CDR1 and CDR2: MDHEN and SYDVKM. V shed 4 bases and J 3 bases; nucleotides not matched to a gene: 4. The CDR3 here is CASSSVTSGKETQYF. CDR3 nucleotides: TGTGCCAGCAGTTCGGTGACTAGCGGGAAAGAGACCCAGTACTTC.

A single count supports this clone. The rearrangement links TRBV5-4 to TRBJ2-6; TRBD2 matches at 8 bases. Trimming removed 4 bases from V and 4 bases from J; junction bases left unmatched: 16. The length of the CDR3 is 19 residues. Germline-derived CDR1 and CDR2 are SGHNT and YYREEE (reference sequence). The DNA for the CDR3 is TGTGCCAGCAGCCTTCCCCCGGGAGGGTCCCATCGGGGGGCCAACGTCCTGACTTTC. Residues: CASSLPPGGSHRGANVLTF. Full variable domain (rest looked up from reference TRBV5-4 and TRBJ2-6): ETGVTQSPTHLIKTRGQQVTLRCSSQSGHNTVSWYQQALGQGPQFIFQYYREEENGRGNFPPRFSGLQFPNYSSELNVNALELDDSALYLCASSLPPGGSHRGANVLTFGAGSRLTVL.

Notes on this clone: Relative to the germline gene, one junction end is altered; a read error may explain this. DNA for the CDR3: TGTGCCACTAGTCCAACAGGGGGCGTAAAGCGGCAGTTCTTC. It is translated as CATSPTGGVKRQFF. This sequence joins TRBV19 and TRBJ2-1; 9 bases match TRBD1. Germline CDR1 LNHDA, CDR2 SQIVND (reference sequence). The CDR3 is made up of 14 amino acids.

The chain has TRBV7-8 and TRBJ2-5, with D possibly TRBD2 on 6 matching bases. V was shortened by 0 bases and J by 6 bases, with 11 bases between the two germline ends. The CDR3 consists of 14 residues. Looked up from germline, CDR1 is SGHVS and CDR2 is FQNEAQ. The CDR3 sequence is CASSLAGGPQTQYF. CDR3 coding DNA: TGTGCCAGCAGCTTAGCGGGAGGCCCCCAGACCCAGTACTTC.

This chain connects TRBV10-1 to TRBJ2-1; 11 positions agree with TRBD2. The J segment lost 7 bases and the V segment lost 5 bases, leaving 4 bases of the junction unmatched. The CDR3 covers 14 residues. The germline CDR1 and CDR2 sequences are WNHNN and SYGVQD (reference sequence). The CDR3 sequence: CASSQLAGENEQFF. Here the CDR3 DNA reads TGCGCCAGCAGTCAACTAGCGGGAGAGAATGAGCAGTTCTTC.

This chain links TRBV28 with TRBJ2-1; D is uncertain. The CDR3 is 12 amino acids. The V and J ends lost 5 bases and 4 bases respectively, with 6 bases between them. In germline, CDR1 is MDHEN, CDR2 SYDVKM. The CDR3: CASSPFYNEQFF. The DNA of the CDR3 is TGTGCCAGCAGTCCCTTTTACAATGAGCAGTTCTTC.

In its sample, this clone was seen a few times. V usage is TRBV18 and J usage is TRBJ1-5, with TRBD1 identical over 10 bases. With V trimmed by 4 bases and J by 5 bases, 5 bases remained unmatched. The germline V gene encodes CDR1 KGHSH and CDR2 LQKENI. This CDR3 comprises 15 residues. The CDR3 coding sequence is TGTGCCAGCTCACTGGGACAGGGGCCTGATCAGCCCCAGCATTTT. Its protein is CASSLGQGPDQPQHF.

V gene TRBV18 combines with J gene TRBJ2-4, with D possibly matching TRBD2 (6 bases). Germline-derived CDR1 and CDR2 are KGHSH and LQKENI. The CDR3 loop spans 16 amino acids. V was trimmed by 3 bases and J by 1 base, leaving 13 bases between them. The DNA for the CDR3 is TGTGCCAGCTCACCCTCCTCGGGGGTCGCCAAAAACATTCAGTACTTC. Amino acids: CASSPSSGVAKNIQYF. Supplemented by reference TRBV18 and TRBJ2-4, the full variable domain reads NAGVMQNPRHLVRRRGQEARLRCSPMKGHSHVYWYRQLPEEGLKFMVYLQKENIIDESGMPKERFSAEFPKEGPSILRIQQVVRGDSAAYFCASSPSSGVAKNIQYFGAGTRLSVL.

The sample holds a few counts of this clone. The chain is built from TRBV5-8 and TRBJ1-2; D gene ambiguous. There are 13 residues in the CDR3. V was cut by 0 bases and J by 5 bases, with 8 bases left in between. CDR1 is SGHTS, CDR2 YDEGEE, per germline. The CDR3 is CASSLDRLYGYTF. The CDR3 nucleotides read TGTGCCAGCAGCTTGGACAGACTATATGGCTACACCTTC. The complete variable domain, with remaining parts taken from reference TRBV5-8 and TRBJ1-2, reads EAGVTQSPTHLIKTRGQQATLRCSPISGHTSVYWYQQALGLGLQFLLWYDEGEERNRGNFPPRFSGRQFPNYSSELNVNALELEDSALYLCASSLDRLYGYTFGSGTRLTVV.

The chain couples TRBV5-1 to TRBJ2-5; a weak D match, TRBD1 (5 bases). Germline assignment: CDR1 SGHRS and CDR2 YFSETQ. Trimming cost V 5 bases and J 2 bases, with 7 bases left between them. The CDR3 spans 12 residues. CDR3 nucleotide sequence: TGCGCCAGCAGAAGACAGCAAGAGACCCAGTACTTC. This encodes CASRRQQETQYF.

DNA for the CDR3: TGTGCCAGCAGCGAGGGGGTAGCGGGAGATAGGCAAGAGACCCAGTACTTC. Translation: CASSEGVAGDRQETQYF. The chain has TRBV9 and TRBJ2-5; TRBD2 matches at 9 bases. In germline, CDR1 is SGDLS, CDR2 YYNGEE. This CDR3 has 17 amino acids. The V and J ends lost 3 bases and 2 bases, in that order; junction bases with no gene match: 11. Together with reference TRBV9 and TRBJ2-5, the CDR3 gives the full variable domain: DSGVTQTPKHLITATGQRVTLRCSPRSGDLSVYWYQQSLDQGLQFLIQYYNGEERAKGNILERFSAQQFPDLHSELNLSSLELGDSALYFCASSEGVAGDRQETQYFGPGTRLLVL.

V and J are TRBV4-1 and TRBJ2-2, with 10 bases identical to TRBD2. The CDR3 is made up of 18 amino acids. Germline V gene data show CDR1 as MGHRA and CDR2 as YSYEKL. V trimming: 0 bases; J trimming: 8 bases; junction bases outside the gene matches: 12. DNA of the CDR3: TGCGCCAGCAGCCAAGAGGTAGCGGGAGGCCGTAGGGTAGGGGAGCTGTTTTTT. This gives the protein CASSQEVAGGRRVGELFF.

CDR3 DNA sequence: TGTGCCAGCAGCCACCATGGACTAGCGGGAGCGAGCACCGGGGAGCTGTTTTTT. This codes for CASSHHGLAGASTGELFF. This sequence joins TRBV3-1 (or the pseudogene TRBV3-2) and TRBJ2-2, with TRBD2 identical over 13 bases. CDR1 LGHDT and CDR2 YNNKEL come from the germline V gene (reference sequence). V shed 3 bases, J shed 4 bases, and the junction held 8 bases outside the gene matches. The CDR3 is made up of 18 amino acids.

The genes are TRBV10-2 and TRBJ1-5; TRBD1 is a possible D gene (5 bases). V was clipped by 6 bases and J by 4 bases, with 16 bases between them. This CDR3 has 15 amino acids. The germline gives CDR1 WSHSY, CDR2 SAAADI. CDR3 region: CASSLQAATNQPQHF. The CDR3 bases are TGCGCCAGCAGCCTACAGGCGGCTACTAATCAGCCCCAGCATTTT.

V is TRBV3-1 (or the pseudogene TRBV3-2) and J is TRBJ1-5, with 8 positions matching TRBD1. The CDR3 covers 16 residues. The V gene's germline CDR1 is LGHDT and CDR2 YNNKEL (reference sequence). V trimming: 1 base; J trimming: 6 bases; junction bases outside the gene matches: 8. The CDR3 region is CASSQAPSTGAQPQHF. The CDR3 DNA reads TGTGCCAGCAGCCAAGCCCCATCGACAGGGGCTCAGCCCCAGCATTTT.

This chain connects TRBV11-2 to TRBJ2-7; no definite D call. CDR3 length: 14 amino acids. The V gene's germline CDR1 is SGHAT and CDR2 FQNNGV. The V gene lost 4 bases and the J gene lost 3 bases, with 13 bases spanning the gap. CDR3 nucleotide sequence: TGTGCCAGCAGCTCAATTGCCGAGGACTACGAGCAGTACTTC. The encoded protein is CASSSIAEDYEQYF.

The chain joins TRBV5-1 to TRBJ1-2, with TRBD1 identical over 7 bases. Germline V gene sequence: CDR1 SGHRS, CDR2 YFSETQ. CDR3 length: 14 amino acids. V lost 3 bases to trimming and J lost 3 bases; unmatched junction nucleotides: 5. This CDR3 is CASSSRQGYYGYTF. The CDR3 region has the DNA TGCGCCAGCAGCTCAAGACAGGGATACTATGGCTACACCTTC.

The gene calls are TRBV6-4 and TRBJ2-7; TRBD2 aligns across 8 bases. V lost 2 bases, J lost 0 bases, and 3 bases stayed unmatched. Germline assignment: CDR1 MRHNA and CDR2 SNTAGT. This CDR3 is built from 15 residues. CDR3 DNA sequence: TGTGCCAGCAGTGACCCAAGCGGGAGCTCCTACGAGCAGTACTTC. This sequence encodes CASSDPSGSSYEQYF.